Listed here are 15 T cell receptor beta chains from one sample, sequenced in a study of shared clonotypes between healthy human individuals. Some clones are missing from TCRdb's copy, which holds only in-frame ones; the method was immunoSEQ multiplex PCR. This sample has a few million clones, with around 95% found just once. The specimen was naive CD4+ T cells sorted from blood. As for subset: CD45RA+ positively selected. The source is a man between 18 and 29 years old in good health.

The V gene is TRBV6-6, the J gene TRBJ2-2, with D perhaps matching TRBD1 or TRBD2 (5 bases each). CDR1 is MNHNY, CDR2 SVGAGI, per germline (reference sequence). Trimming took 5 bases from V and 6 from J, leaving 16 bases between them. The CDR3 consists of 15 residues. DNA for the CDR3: TGTGCCAGCAGTCCCGAGGGGATTACCGCCGGGGAGCTGTTTTTT. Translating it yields CASSPEGITAGELFF.

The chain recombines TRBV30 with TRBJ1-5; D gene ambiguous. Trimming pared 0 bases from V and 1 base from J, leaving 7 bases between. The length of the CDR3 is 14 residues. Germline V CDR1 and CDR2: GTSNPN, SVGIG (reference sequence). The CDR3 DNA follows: TGTGCCTGGAGTGTGAAACAGAGCAATCAGCCCCAGCATTTT. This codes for CAWSVKQSNQPQHF.

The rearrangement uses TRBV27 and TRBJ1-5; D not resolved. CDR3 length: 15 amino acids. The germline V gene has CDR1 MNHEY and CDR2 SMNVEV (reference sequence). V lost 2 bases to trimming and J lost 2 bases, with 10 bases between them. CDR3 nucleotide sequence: TGTGCCAGCAGTTTAGCCGGGATCGGCAATCAGCCCCAGCATTTT. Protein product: CASSLAGIGNQPQHF.

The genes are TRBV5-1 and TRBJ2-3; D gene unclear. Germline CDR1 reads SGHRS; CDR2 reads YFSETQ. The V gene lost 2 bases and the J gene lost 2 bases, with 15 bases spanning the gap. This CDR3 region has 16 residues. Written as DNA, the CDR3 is TGCGCCAGCAGCTTTGGTGTAGTAGGCCCCACAGATACGCAGTATTTT. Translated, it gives CASSFGVVGPTDTQYF.

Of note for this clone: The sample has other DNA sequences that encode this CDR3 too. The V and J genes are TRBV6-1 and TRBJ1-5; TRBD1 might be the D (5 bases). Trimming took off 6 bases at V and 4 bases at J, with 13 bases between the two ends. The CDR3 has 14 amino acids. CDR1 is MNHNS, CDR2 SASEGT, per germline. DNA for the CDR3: TGTGCCAGCAGGGCCTTGGGGGGGAATCAGCCCCAGCATTTT. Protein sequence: CASRALGGNQPQHF.

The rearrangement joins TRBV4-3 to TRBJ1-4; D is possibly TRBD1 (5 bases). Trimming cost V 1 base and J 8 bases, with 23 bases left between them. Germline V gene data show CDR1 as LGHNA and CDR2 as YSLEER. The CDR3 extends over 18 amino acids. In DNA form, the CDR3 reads TGCGCCAGCAGCCAAGCCCCCCCTCAGGGAGCGAGTACCGAAAAACTGTTTTTT. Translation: CASSQAPPQGASTEKLFF.

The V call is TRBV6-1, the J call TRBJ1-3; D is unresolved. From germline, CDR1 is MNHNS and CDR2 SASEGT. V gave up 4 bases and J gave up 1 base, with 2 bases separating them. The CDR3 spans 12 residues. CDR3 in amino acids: CASSGSGNTIYF. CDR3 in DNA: TGTGCCAGCAGTGGGTCTGGAAACACCATATATTTT.

The CDR3 loop is CASSPRDLPSETQYF. The CDR3 DNA is TGTGCCAGCTCACCAAGGGACCTACCCTCGGAGACCCAGTACTTC. V usage is TRBV18 and J usage is TRBJ2-5; D might be TRBD1 or TRBD2, each matching 5 bases. CDR3 size: 15 residues. Germline CDR1 KGHSH, CDR2 LQKENI. V was pared by 2 bases and J by 5 bases, with 15 bases between.

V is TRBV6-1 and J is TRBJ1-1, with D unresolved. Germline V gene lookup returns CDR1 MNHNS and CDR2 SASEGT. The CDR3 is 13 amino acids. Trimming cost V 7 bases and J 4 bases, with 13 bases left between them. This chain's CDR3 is CASKAPEATEAFF. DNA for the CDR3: TGTGCCAGCAAGGCCCCTGAGGCCACTGAAGCTTTCTTT.

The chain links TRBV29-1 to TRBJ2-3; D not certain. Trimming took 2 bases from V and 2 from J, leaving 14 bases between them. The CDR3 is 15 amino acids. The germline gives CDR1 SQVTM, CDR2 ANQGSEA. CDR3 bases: TGCAGCGTTGAATTATCCTCCCGGACCACAGATACGCAGTATTTT. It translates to CSVELSSRTTDTQYF.

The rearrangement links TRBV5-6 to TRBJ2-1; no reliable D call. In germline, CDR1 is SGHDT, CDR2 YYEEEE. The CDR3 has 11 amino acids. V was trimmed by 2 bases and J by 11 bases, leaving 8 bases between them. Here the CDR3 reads CASSLLAQQFF. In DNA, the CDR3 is TGTGCCAGCAGCTTATTGGCTCAGCAGTTCTTC.

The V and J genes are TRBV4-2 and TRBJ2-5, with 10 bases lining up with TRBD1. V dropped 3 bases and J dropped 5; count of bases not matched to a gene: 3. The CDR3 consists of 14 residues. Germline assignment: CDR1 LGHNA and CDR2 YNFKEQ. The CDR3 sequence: CASSQTGGGETQYF. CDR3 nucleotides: TGTGCCAGCAGCCAGACAGGGGGCGGTGAGACCCAGTACTTC.

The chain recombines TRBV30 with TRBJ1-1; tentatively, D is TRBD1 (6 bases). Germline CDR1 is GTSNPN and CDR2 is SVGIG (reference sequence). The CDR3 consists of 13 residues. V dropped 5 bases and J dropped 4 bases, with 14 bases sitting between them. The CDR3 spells CAWGRQGFTEAFF. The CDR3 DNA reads TGTGCCTGGGGAAGGCAGGGGTTCACTGAAGCTTTCTTT.

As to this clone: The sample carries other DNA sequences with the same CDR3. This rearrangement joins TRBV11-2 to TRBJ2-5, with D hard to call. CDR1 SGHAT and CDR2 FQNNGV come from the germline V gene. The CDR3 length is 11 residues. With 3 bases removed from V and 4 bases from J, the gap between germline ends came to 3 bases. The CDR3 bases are TGTGCCAGCAGCTTCGTAGAGACCCAGTACTTC. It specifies CASSFVETQYF.

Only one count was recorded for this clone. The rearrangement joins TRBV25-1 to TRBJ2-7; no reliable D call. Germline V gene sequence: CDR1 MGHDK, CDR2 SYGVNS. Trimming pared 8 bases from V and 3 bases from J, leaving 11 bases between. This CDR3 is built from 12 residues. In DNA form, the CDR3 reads TGTGCCAGCGGCAACAGAGACTACGAGCAGTACTTC. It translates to CASGNRDYEQYF.